One sample yielded the 27 T cell receptor beta chains listed below, sequenced in a study of shared clonotypes between healthy human individuals. The protocol was immunoSEQ multiplex PCR, while the TCRdb copy is restricted to in-frame clones and leaves out a portion. The sample has some 2.1 million clones; 95% are singletons. What was sequenced was naive CD4+ T cells sorted from blood. The subset was: CD45RA+ positively selected. The source is a man between 18 and 29 years old in good health.

This rearrangement joins TRBV25-1 to TRBJ1-5; 7 bases fit TRBD1. Germline-derived CDR1 and CDR2 are MGHDK and SYGVNS. CDR3 length: 17 amino acids. J was trimmed by 0 bases and V by 1 base; bases with no gene match: 6. CDR3 sequence reads: CASSEWGDRTSNQPQHF. Written as DNA, the CDR3 is TGTGCCAGCAGTGAATGGGGGGACAGAACTAGCAATCAGCCCCAGCATTTT. Together with reference TRBV25-1 and TRBJ1-5, the CDR3 gives the full variable domain: EADIYQTPRYLVIGTGKKITLECSQTMGHDKMYWYQQDPGMELHLIHYSYGVNSTEKGDLSSESTVSRIRTEHFPLTLESARPSHTSQYLCASSEWGDRTSNQPQHFGDGTRLSIL.

J is TRBJ2-3 and V is TRBV7-2, with D maybe TRBD2 (5 bases). Germline-derived CDR1 and CDR2 are SGHTA and FQGNSA. V was shortened by 1 base and J by 5 bases, with 10 bases between the two germline ends. The CDR3 extends over 14 amino acids. The CDR3 sequence: CASSLVPRGDTQYF. The CDR3 coding sequence is TGTGCCAGCAGCTTAGTCCCACGGGGAGATACGCAGTATTTT.

The V gene is TRBV27, the J gene TRBJ1-4, with 9 bases aligning to TRBD1. J gave up 4 bases and V 6 bases, and 6 bases lay outside the gene matches. The CDR3 sequence is 15 residues long. Germline CDR1 MNHEY, CDR2 SMNVEV (reference sequence). CDR3: CASSYLGQGNEKLFF. DNA for the CDR3: TGTGCCAGCAGCTACTTGGGACAGGGTAATGAAAAACTGTTTTTT.

The genes are TRBV28 and TRBJ1-1; possible D gene TRBD1, 5 bases. Per germline, CDR1 MDHEN and CDR2 SYDVKM. The CDR3 sequence is 15 residues long. Trimming left V 4 bases short and J 1 base short, with 13 bases between. The CDR3 region has the DNA TGTGCCAGCAGTTGGGCCCTAGGGGAGAACACTGAAGCTTTCTTT. Protein: CASSWALGENTEAFF.

This chain links TRBV4-2 with TRBJ2-3; TRBD2 agrees at 8 bases. The CDR3 is 17 amino acids. CDR1 and CDR2 from the germline V gene are LGHNA and YNFKEQ. With V trimmed by 4 bases and J by 2 bases, 11 bases remained unmatched. The DNA for the CDR3 is TGTGCCAGCAGCCTTCAGCAGAGCGGGGGAACCACAGATACGCAGTATTTT. Translated, it gives CASSLQQSGGTTDTQYF.

The chain employs TRBV6-5 and TRBJ1-2; D ambiguous. The CDR3 totals 12 residues. The germline V gene has CDR1 MNHEY and CDR2 SVGAGI. V was clipped by 6 bases and J by 0 bases, with 5 bases between them. CDR3: CASRRANYGYTF. CDR3 DNA sequence: TGTGCCAGCAGGAGAGCTAACTATGGCTACACCTTC.

The chain carries TRBV5-1 and TRBJ2-6; D gene uncertain. Germline assignment: CDR1 SGHRS and CDR2 YFSETQ. The CDR3 consists of 15 residues. V lost 4 bases, J lost 0 bases, and 8 bases lay in between. CDR3 nucleotides: TGCGCCAGCAGCCCAACTACCTCTGGGGCCAACGTCCTGACTTTC. Translated: CASSPTTSGANVLTF.

V and J are TRBV6-5 and TRBJ2-7; 10 bases map to TRBD1. Germline lookup yields CDR1 MNHEY and CDR2 SVGAGI. V lost 5 bases, J lost 4 bases, and 8 bases stayed unmatched. The CDR3 covers 15 residues. In DNA form, the CDR3 reads TGTGCCAGCAGTACGTCCGGGACAGGGGTGTACGAGCAGTACTTC. Translated: CASSTSGTGVYEQYF.

The genes are TRBV19 and TRBJ2-1, with D unclear. The CDR3 covers 12 residues. Trimming removed 0 bases from V and 9 bases from J, with 6 bases in between. Germline CDR1 and CDR2: LNHDA and SQIVND (reference sequence). In nucleotides, the CDR3 is TGTGCCAGTAGTATAGAGCTCGGTGAGCAGTTCTTC. Protein: CASSIELGEQFF.

This CDR3 is CASSLARGTYGYTF. Written as DNA, the CDR3 is TGTGCCAGCAGCTTGGCCCGCGGGACCTATGGCTACACCTTC. The gene calls are TRBV5-6 and TRBJ1-2; weak D call: TRBD1 (5 bases). The V end was cut by 0 bases, the J end by 4 bases, with 10 bases between. Germline-derived CDR1 and CDR2 are SGHDT and YYEEEE. The length of the CDR3 is 14 residues.

Turning to this clone: Other DNA sequences in the same sample also yield this CDR3. The chain uses TRBV6-5 and TRBJ2-1; TRBD1 matches at 9 bases. The CDR3 has 15 residues. Unmatched junction bases numbered 3, after V lost 0 bases and J lost 6 bases. Germline CDR1 and CDR2: MNHEY and SVGAGI. The CDR3 DNA sequence: TGTGCCAGCAGTTACTCGGGGACAGGGTCCAATGAGCAGTTCTTC. The encoded protein is CASSYSGTGSNEQFF.

This clone has just one count. DNA for the CDR3: TGTGCCAGCAGTTTATCAGGTCCCTTCAACGAGCAGTACTTC. Its protein is CASSLSGPFNEQYF. The chain couples TRBV27 to TRBJ2-7; unclear D gene. The CDR3 has 14 amino acids. Deletions cut 0 bases from V and 5 bases from J, with 11 bases between. Looked up from germline, CDR1 is MNHEY and CDR2 is SMNVEV (reference sequence).

The chain is built from TRBV5-1 and TRBJ2-7, with a possible D match to TRBD1 (6 bases). Trimming removed 0 bases from V and 6 bases from J, with 22 bases in between. The CDR3 is 17 residues long. CDR1 is SGHRS and CDR2 is YFSETQ in the germline V gene. The CDR3 nucleotides read TGCGCCAGCAGCTTGGCCTCGAGTGCACAGGGAACGGGCGAGCAGTACTTC. This gives the protein CASSLASSAQGTGEQYF.

This rearrangement joins TRBV5-6 to TRBJ1-2; D is possibly TRBD1 (6 bases). Germline V gene lookup returns CDR1 SGHDT and CDR2 YYEEEE. V was pared by 6 bases and J by 7 bases, with 19 bases between. The CDR3 sequence is 14 residues long. The CDR3 nucleotides are TGTGCCAGCACCCAGAGCAGGGGTATAGGTGGCTACACCTTC. Amino acids: CASTQSRGIGGYTF.

This sequence joins TRBV19 and TRBJ2-7, with 10 nucleotides matching TRBD2. This CDR3 is built from 15 residues. Germline V gene lookup returns CDR1 LNHDA and CDR2 SQIVND (reference sequence). V trimming: 5 bases; J trimming: 2 bases; junction bases outside the gene matches: 6. The CDR3 is CASSEVAGGPYEQYF. The CDR3 DNA follows: TGTGCCAGTAGTGAGGTAGCGGGAGGTCCCTACGAGCAGTACTTC.

The DNA for the CDR3 is TGTGCCAGCAGTTTAAAGTCTGGAAACACCATATATTTT. Amino acids: CASSLKSGNTIYF. The gene calls are TRBV27 and TRBJ1-3, with D unresolved. Trimming removed 2 bases from V and 1 base from J, with 3 bases in between. The CDR3 extends over 13 amino acids. The germline V gene encodes CDR1 MNHEY and CDR2 SMNVEV (reference sequence).

This sequence joins TRBV28 and TRBJ1-5; D unresolved. This CDR3 comprises 13 residues. Trimming stripped 3 bases from V and 4 bases from J, with 7 bases between. Per the germline V gene, CDR1 is MDHEN and CDR2 is SYDVKM. The CDR3 DNA follows: TGTGCCAGCAGTTTGACCAGGAATCAGCCCCAGCATTTT. This translates into CASSLTRNQPQHF.

CDR3 sequence reads: CASSQIVEQYF. The CDR3 nucleotides read TGTGCCAGCAGTCAAATCGTCGAGCAGTACTTC. The chain couples TRBV7-2 to TRBJ2-7, with D hard to call. Deletions cut 6 bases from V and 6 bases from J, with 9 bases between. The CDR3 is 11 amino acids. Germline V gene data show CDR1 as SGHTA and CDR2 as FQGNSA.

V is TRBV5-1 and J is TRBJ1-4, with TRBD1 matching 7 bases. Germline CDR1 is SGHRS and CDR2 is YFSETQ. V was clipped by 1 base and J by 6 bases; unmatched bases: 3. This CDR3 comprises 14 residues. The CDR3 region has the DNA TGCGCCAGCAGCTTGCCTGGGACAGATGAAAAACTGTTTTTT. It yields the protein CASSLPGTDEKLFF. The full variable domain, rest sourced from reference TRBV5-1 and TRBJ1-4, is KAGVTQTPRYLIKTRGQQVTLSCSPISGHRSVSWYQQTPGQGLQFLFEYFSETQRNKGNFPGRFSGRQFSNSRSEMNVSTLELGDSALYLCASSLPGTDEKLFFGSGTQLSVL.

The genes are TRBV4-2 and TRBJ1-1, with D unresolved. The CDR3 covers 12 residues. Trimming removed 0 bases from V and 11 bases from J, with 10 bases in between. Germline values: CDR1 LGHNA, CDR2 YNFKEQ. The CDR3 DNA reads as TGTGCCAGCAGCCAAGATCCCCTCGCCGCTTTCTTT. It codes for CASSQDPLAAFF.

As for this clone: Distinct nucleotide sequences in the sample also encode this CDR3. The CDR3, as DNA: TGTGCCAGCTCACCTGACCTAAGCTCCTACAATGAGCAGTTCTTC. Translated, it gives CASSPDLSSYNEQFF. V usage is TRBV18 and J usage is TRBJ2-1; D is uncertain. Trimming removed 3 bases from V and 0 bases from J, with 9 bases in between. The CDR3 runs to 15 residues. Germline values: CDR1 KGHSH, CDR2 LQKENI.

The chain couples TRBV7-2 to TRBJ2-5; possibly TRBD1 or TRBD2 for D (5 bases each). The V end lost 5 bases, the J end lost 2 bases, and 15 bases lay between the germline ends. This CDR3 spans 15 amino acids. Per the germline V gene, CDR1 is SGHTA and CDR2 is FQGNSA. Here the CDR3 DNA reads TGTGCCAGCAGCAGCCGGGGCCGACTACAAGAGACCCAGTACTTC. It encodes CASSSRGRLQETQYF.

This clone has only a few counts. This CDR3 is also generated by other DNA sequences in the sample. J is TRBJ1-6 and V is TRBV6-1; possible D gene TRBD1, 5 bases. With 2 bases removed from V and 9 bases from J, the gap between germline ends came to 11 bases. The length of the CDR3 is 14 residues. Germline V CDR1 and CDR2: MNHNS, SASEGT. The CDR3 DNA is TGTGCCAGCAGTGAAAGGGGTTTGGGTTCACCCCTCCACTTT. Translated: CASSERGLGSPLHF.

This rearrangement joins TRBV6-1 to TRBJ2-5, with 13 bases lining up with TRBD2. V lost 4 bases and J lost 5; bases outside the gene matches: 4. CDR3 length: 15 amino acids. CDR1 and CDR2 from the germline V gene are MNHNS and SASEGT. CDR3 loop: CASSGTSGGVETQYF. CDR3 coding DNA: TGTGCCAGCAGTGGAACTAGCGGGGGGGTTGAGACCCAGTACTTC.

This chain links TRBV5-1 with TRBJ2-1; 11 bases map to TRBD2. V shed 3 bases, J shed 5 bases, and the junction held 7 bases outside the gene matches. This CDR3 is 16 amino acids long. Per germline, CDR1 SGHRS and CDR2 YFSETQ. The CDR3 nucleotides are TGCGCCAGCAGCTCTCGAAGACTAGCGGGGAACAATGAGCAGTTCTTC. This translates into CASSSRRLAGNNEQFF.

This sequence joins TRBV12-5 and TRBJ2-2, with D tentatively TRBD2 (6 bases). The CDR3 is 12 amino acids. Germline V gene data show CDR1 as LGHNT and CDR2 as FRNRAP. With 5 bases removed from V and 5 bases from J, the gap between germline ends came to 6 bases. The CDR3 sequence: CASGRETGELFF. The CDR3 region has the DNA TGTGCTAGTGGTCGGGAGACCGGGGAGCTGTTTTTT.

With respect to this clone: Other DNA sequences in this specimen translate into the identical CDR3. V is TRBV2 and J is TRBJ2-2; D may be TRBD1 or TRBD2 (5 bases each). Germline V lookup: CDR1 SNHLY, CDR2 FYNNEI. The CDR3 is made up of 15 amino acids. V lost 6 bases, J lost 0 bases, and 11 bases lay in between. The CDR3 spells CASRTGTSNTGELFF. The CDR3 DNA reads TGTGCCAGCAGGACCGGGACGTCGAACACCGGGGAGCTGTTTTTT.